This T cell receptor beta chain was captured in a study of naive and memory T cell subsets. As to this clonotype: Its antigen is not known.

TCR cDNA received a 3' ligated oligonucleotide that carried a UMI. This CDR3 is built from 15 residues. Germline CDR1 is SGHDT and CDR2 is YYEEEE. V gave up 1 base and J gave up 1 base, with 11 bases separating them. The study's findings and limits: Potentially, T cell activation and differentiation skew this RNA-based measurement.

Ligated cDNA underwent four rounds of PCR with nested alpha and beta constant region primers and SP2. Reverse transcription of blood and skin TCR RNA was primed at alpha and beta constant regions. TCRdb recomputed calls from the 5' RACE reads with MiXCR, one row per CDR3 protein. The table shows 25,000 to 35,000 distinct CDR3 sequences, with roughly 17% occurring only once. The V and J genes are TRBV5-6 and TRBJ2-5; D gene unclear. The receptor's source is a female donor in good health. Here the CDR3 DNA reads TGTGCCAGCAGCTTGTGGTTTCTAACCCAAGAGACCCAGTACTTC. This codes for CASSLWFLTQETQYF.